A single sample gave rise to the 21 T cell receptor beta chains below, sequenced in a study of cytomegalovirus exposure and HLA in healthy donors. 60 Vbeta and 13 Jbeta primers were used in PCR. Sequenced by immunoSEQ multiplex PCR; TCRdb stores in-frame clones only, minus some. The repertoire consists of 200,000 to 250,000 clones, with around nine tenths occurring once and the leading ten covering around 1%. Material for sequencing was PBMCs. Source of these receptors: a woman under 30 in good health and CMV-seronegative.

The CDR3: CASRKTPNYGYTF. CDR3 DNA sequence: TGTGCCAGCAGAAAGACACCGAACTATGGCTACACCTTC. The chain has TRBV6-1 and TRBJ1-2; D remains unclear. CDR3 length: 13 residues. V gave up 6 bases and J gave up 2 bases, with 10 bases separating them. Germline V CDR1 and CDR2: MNHNS, SASEGT.

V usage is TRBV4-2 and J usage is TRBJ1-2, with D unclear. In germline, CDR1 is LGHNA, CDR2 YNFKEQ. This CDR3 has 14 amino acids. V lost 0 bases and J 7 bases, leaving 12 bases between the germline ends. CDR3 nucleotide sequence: TGTGCCAGCAGCCAAGATAGCTCGAGAGGTGGCTACACCTTC. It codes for CASSQDSSRGGYTF.

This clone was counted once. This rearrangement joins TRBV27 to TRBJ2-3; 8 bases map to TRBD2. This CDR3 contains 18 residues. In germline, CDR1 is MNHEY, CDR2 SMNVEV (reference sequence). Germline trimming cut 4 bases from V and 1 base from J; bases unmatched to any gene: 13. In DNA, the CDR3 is TGTGCCAGCAGTTCGTGGCTAGCGGGCCCAGGTGGCACAGATACGCAGTATTTT. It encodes CASSSWLAGPGGTDTQYF.

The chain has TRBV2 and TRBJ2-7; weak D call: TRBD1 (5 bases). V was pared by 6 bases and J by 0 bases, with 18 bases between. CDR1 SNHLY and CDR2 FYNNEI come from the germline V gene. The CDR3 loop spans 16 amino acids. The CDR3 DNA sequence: TGTGCCAGCAGCCCGAGTCAGGGAAGTAGCTCCTACGAGCAGTACTTC. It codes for CASSPSQGSSSYEQYF.

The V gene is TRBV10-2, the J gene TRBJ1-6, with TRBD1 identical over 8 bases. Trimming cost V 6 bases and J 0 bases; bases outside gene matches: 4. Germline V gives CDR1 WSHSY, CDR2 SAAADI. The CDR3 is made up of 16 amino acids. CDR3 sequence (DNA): TGCGCCAGCAGGAGGACAGGGAGCTCCTATAATTCACCCCTCCACTTT. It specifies CASRRTGSSYNSPLHF.

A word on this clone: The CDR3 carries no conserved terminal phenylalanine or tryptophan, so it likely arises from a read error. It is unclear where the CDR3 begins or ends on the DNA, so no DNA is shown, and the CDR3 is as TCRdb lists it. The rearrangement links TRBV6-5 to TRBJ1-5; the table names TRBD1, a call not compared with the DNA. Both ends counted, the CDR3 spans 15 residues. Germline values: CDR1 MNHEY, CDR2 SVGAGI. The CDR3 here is CASRFSRQGHQPHYL.

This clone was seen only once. DNA of the CDR3: TGCGCCAGCAGCCGCACGACTAGCGGGAGAGTCTCGGACGAGCAGTACTTC. It specifies CASSRTTSGRVSDEQYF. V is TRBV5-1 and J is TRBJ2-7; TRBD2 matches at 12 bases. The junction had 13 bases not matched to a gene; V was cut back by 4 bases and J by 5 bases. The V gene's germline CDR1 is SGHRS and CDR2 YFSETQ. This CDR3 is 17 amino acids long.

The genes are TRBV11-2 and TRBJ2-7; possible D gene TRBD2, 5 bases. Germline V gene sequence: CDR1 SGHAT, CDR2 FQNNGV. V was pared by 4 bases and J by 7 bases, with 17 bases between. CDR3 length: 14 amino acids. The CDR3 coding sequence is TGTGCCAGCAGCTCTAGGACTGGCCCTGGGGAGCAGTACTTC. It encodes CASSSRTGPGEQYF.

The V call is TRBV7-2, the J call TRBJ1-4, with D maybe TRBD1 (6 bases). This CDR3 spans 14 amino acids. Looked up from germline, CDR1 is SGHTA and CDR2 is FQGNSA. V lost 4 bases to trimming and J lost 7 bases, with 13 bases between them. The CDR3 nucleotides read TGTGCCAGCAGCTCCCAGGGGCTTCGTGAAAAACTGTTTTTT. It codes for CASSSQGLREKLFF.

The CDR3 loop is CASSQEYGRPSYEQYF. The CDR3 nucleotides are TGCGCCAGCAGCCAAGAGTACGGGAGGCCCTCCTACGAGCAGTACTTC. This chain connects TRBV4-3 to TRBJ2-7; 7 bases map to TRBD2. From germline, CDR1 is LGHNA and CDR2 YSLEER. The CDR3 loop spans 16 amino acids. With V trimmed by 0 bases and J by 0 bases, 5 bases remained unmatched.

CDR3 region: CASSLRGWNEQFF. The CDR3 DNA is TGTGCCAGCAGCTTACGAGGGTGGAATGAGCAGTTCTTC. This sequence joins TRBV7-2 and TRBJ2-1, with D perhaps TRBD2 (5 bases). V gave up 2 bases and J gave up 7 bases, with 9 bases separating them. The CDR3 consists of 13 residues. Germline CDR1 reads SGHTA; CDR2 reads FQGNSA.

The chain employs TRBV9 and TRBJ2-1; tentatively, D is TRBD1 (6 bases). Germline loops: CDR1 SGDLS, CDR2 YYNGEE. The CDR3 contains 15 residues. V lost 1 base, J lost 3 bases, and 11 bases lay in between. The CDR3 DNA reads TGTGCCAGCAGCGTACAAGGGACAAACTACAATGAGCAGTTCTTC. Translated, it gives CASSVQGTNYNEQFF.

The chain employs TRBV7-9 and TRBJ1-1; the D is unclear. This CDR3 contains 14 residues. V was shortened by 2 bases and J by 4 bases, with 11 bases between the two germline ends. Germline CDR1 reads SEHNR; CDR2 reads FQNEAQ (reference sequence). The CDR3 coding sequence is TGTGCCAGCAGCTTAAATTCCCTCCCCACTGAAGCTTTCTTT. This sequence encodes CASSLNSLPTEAFF. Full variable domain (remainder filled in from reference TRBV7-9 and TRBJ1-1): DTGVSQNPRHKITKRGQNVTFRCDPISEHNRLYWYRQTLGQGPEFLTYFQNEAQLEKSRLLSDRFSAERPKGSFSTLEIQRTEQGDSAMYLCASSLNSLPTEAFFGQGTRLTVV.

DNA for the CDR3: TGTGCCAGCAGCGTCGACCTAACAGGGGGCAGGGCTGAAGCTTTCTTT. Residues: CASSVDLTGGRAEAFF. The rearrangement links TRBV9 to TRBJ1-1; 9 bases align to TRBD1. In germline, CDR1 is SGDLS, CDR2 YYNGEE. The CDR3 is 16 amino acids. V trimming: 2 bases; J trimming: 6 bases; junction bases outside the gene matches: 11.

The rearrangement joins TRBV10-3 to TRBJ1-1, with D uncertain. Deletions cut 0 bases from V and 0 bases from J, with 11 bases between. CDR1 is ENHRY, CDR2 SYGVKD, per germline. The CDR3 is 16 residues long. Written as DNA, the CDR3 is TGTGCCATCAGTGAGTCGACACAGCCTATGAACACTGAAGCTTTCTTT. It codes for CAISESTQPMNTEAFF.

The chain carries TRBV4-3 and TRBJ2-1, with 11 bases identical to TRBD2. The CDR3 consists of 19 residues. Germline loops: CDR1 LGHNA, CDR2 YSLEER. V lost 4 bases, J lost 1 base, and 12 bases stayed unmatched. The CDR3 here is CASSPKAHTSGSSYNEQFF. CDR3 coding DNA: TGCGCCAGCAGCCCCAAAGCTCACACTAGCGGGAGTTCCTACAATGAGCAGTTCTTC.

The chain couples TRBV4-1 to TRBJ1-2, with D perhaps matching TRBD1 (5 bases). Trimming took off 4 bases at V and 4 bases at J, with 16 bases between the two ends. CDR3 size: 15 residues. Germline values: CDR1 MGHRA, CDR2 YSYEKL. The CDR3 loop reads CASSPVGGEVYGYTF. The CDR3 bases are TGCGCCAGCAGCCCCGTGGGAGGGGAAGTCTATGGCTACACCTTC.

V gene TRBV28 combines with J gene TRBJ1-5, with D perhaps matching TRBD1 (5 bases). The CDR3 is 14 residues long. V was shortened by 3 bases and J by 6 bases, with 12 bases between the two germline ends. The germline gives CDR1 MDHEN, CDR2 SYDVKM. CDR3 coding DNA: TGTGCCAGCAGTTTTATAAGCGGGGGTCAGCCCCAGCATTTT. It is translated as CASSFISGGQPQHF.

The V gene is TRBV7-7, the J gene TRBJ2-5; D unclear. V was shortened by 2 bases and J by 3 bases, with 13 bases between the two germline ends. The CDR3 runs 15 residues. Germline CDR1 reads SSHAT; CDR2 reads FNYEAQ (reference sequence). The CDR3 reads CASSLRLGRKETQYF. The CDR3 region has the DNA TGTGCCAGCAGCTTAAGGTTGGGCAGAAAAGAGACCCAGTACTTC.

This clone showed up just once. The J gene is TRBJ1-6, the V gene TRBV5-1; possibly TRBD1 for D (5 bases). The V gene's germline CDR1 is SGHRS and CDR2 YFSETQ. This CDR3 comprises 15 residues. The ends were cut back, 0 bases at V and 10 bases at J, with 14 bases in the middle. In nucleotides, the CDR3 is TGCGCCAGCAGCTTGGGGGGACTGGCGGGGTCACCCCTCCACTTT. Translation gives CASSLGGLAGSPLHF.

CDR3 sequence: CASSSRTSAGNYNEQFF. CDR3 DNA: TGTGCCAGCAGCTCCCGGACTAGCGCGGGGAACTACAATGAGCAGTTCTTC. The chain employs TRBV9 and TRBJ2-1; 9 bases map to TRBD2. V lost 4 bases to trimming and J lost 3 bases; unmatched junction nucleotides: 11. CDR3 size: 17 residues. Germline CDR1 is SGDLS and CDR2 is YYNGEE.